The entry that follows covers one T cell receptor beta chain sequence. This entry is derived from a study of blood T cell repertoires in COVID-19. Study details: Samples of COVID-19 (acute and convalescent) were obtained from the United States, Italy and Spain. The cDNA or gDNA used as material had been derived from T cells, B-cell-depleted T cells, or PBMCs.

Germline values: CDR1 SGHTA, CDR2 FQGNSA. CDR3 size: 16 residues. V dropped 1 base and J dropped 1; count of bases not matched to a gene: 4. In the authors' workflow: Amplification from reference gene primers served as the basis for estimated nucleated cell counts. The method was immunoSEQ multiplex PCR; TCRdb's version includes in-frame clones alone and lacks a portion of them. The V and J calls and clone size are taken from that table; D and trimming were inferred from the DNA. Among some 160,000 clones, approximately 80% were seen once, and the ten largest hold approximately 12%. The sample consisted of peripheral blood. The chain couples TRBV7-2 to TRBJ2-3; 8 nucleotides align to TRBD2. This receptor was taken from a man aged 65-85 years who had recovered from COVID-19. CDR3: CASSLGGTRGTDTQYF. DNA of the CDR3: TGTGCCAGCAGCTTAGGGGGGACTAGAGGCACAGATACGCAGTATTTT.